The clone carrying this T cell receptor (beta chain) occurred once. These data are taken from a study of blood T cell repertoires in COVID-19. Study information: COVID-19 samples collected from the United States, Italy and Spain covered acute and convalescent phases.

Source study methods: The authors estimated nucleated cell counts from reference gene primer amplification. The repertoire was sequenced with immunoSEQ multiplex PCR; TCRdb's copy has only in-frame clones and lacks some. V, J and clone size were drawn from that table, and D and trimming were deduced from the DNA. The sample has more than 150,000 clones; around 91% are singletons. V was clipped by 5 bases and J by 6 bases, with 18 bases between them. The CDR3 sequence is 15 residues long. CDR1 and CDR2 (germline): SGDLS, YYNGEE. This clonotype was obtained from a woman aged 40 to 49 with acute or convalescent COVID-19. This rearrangement joins TRBV9 to TRBJ2-1; D perhaps matches TRBD2 (7 bases). The sample consisted of peripheral blood. CDR3 coding DNA: TGTGCCAGCAGTCGCGGGGGCCCCAGCCGCAATGAGCAGTTCTTC. Translating it yields CASSRGGPSRNEQFF. Full variable domain (remainder filled in from reference TRBV9 and TRBJ2-1): DSGVTQTPKHLITATGQRVTLRCSPRSGDLSVYWYQQSLDQGLQFLIQYYNGEERAKGNILERFSAQQFPDLHSELNLSSLELGDSALYFCASSRGGPSRNEQFFGPGTRLTVL.